What follows describes a single TCR beta chain. The antigen is not known. A much larger clone lies a single base off, so this may be a read error. The data originate from a study of molecular identifiers for immune sequencing clone quantification. With RNA at 10%, 30% or 50%, naive CD8 libraries came from roughly 18,000 to 920,000 sorted cells. Naive CD8 T cells were sorted, and the gate applied was CD8+CD4-CCR7+CD45RA+. Points from the study as a whole: Identical TCR molecules sharing a barcode could underestimate highly expanded clone sizes.

Bulk libraries came from a prior protocol with listed TCR primers. TCRdb reprocessed the PCR reads via MiXCR and lists one record per CDR3 protein. The table lists more than 300,000 distinct CDR3 sequences, about 21% of them singletons, with more than 0.8% in the top ten. V lost 2 bases to trimming and J lost 4 bases, with 14 bases between them. The CDR3 is made up of 15 amino acids. The germline V gene has CDR1 SGHTA and CDR2 FQGNSA. This chain uses TRBV7-2 with TRBJ1-2; D unclear. The TCR comes from a human donor in good health. Some libraries in this study had Jurkat cell RNA spiked in. The sequenced material came from naive CD8+ T cells from blood, with Jurkat cell RNA spiked in. Subset reported: FACS-sorted CD8+CD4-CCR7+CD45RA+ naive T cells. The DNA of the CDR3 is TGTGCCAGCAGCTTACAGGTTCCACCTATCTATGGCTACACCTTC. Translating it yields CASSLQVPPIYGYTF.